The entry below describes one TCR beta chain. Clones were read by immunoSEQ multiplex PCR, and TCRdb kept only the in-frame ones, dropping some. The table lists roughly 2.5 million clones, approximately 94% of them singletons. This entry comes from a study of shared clonotypes between healthy human individuals. Turning to the study itself: With ages of 18 to 49, the donors were two women and three men. Researchers assigned three CD4 naive, three CD4 memory, two CD8 naive and one CD8 memory plate to each donor.

V shed 5 bases and J 0 bases; nucleotides not matched to a gene: 10. The CDR3 consists of 17 residues. The germline V gene has CDR1 SGHTA and CDR2 FQGNSA. CD4+ cells underwent separation, giving CD45RA+ naive and CD45RA-negative memory subsets. This rearrangement joins TRBV7-2 to TRBJ2-1; TRBD2 matches 7 bases. The TCR comes from a man between 18 and 35 years old in good health. Sequencing input: naive CD4+ T cells sorted from blood. This sample's subset: CD45RA+ positively selected. The CDR3 coding sequence is TGTGCCAGCAGCCTCCTAGCGGCTCAGAGCTCCTACAATGAGCAGTTCTTC. This codes for CASSLLAAQSSYNEQFF. The whole variable domain, remainder taken from reference TRBV7-2 and TRBJ2-1, is GAGVSQSPSNKVTEKGKDVELRCDPISGHTALYWYRQSLGQGLEFLIYFQGNSAPDKSGLPSDRFSAERTGGSVSTLTIQRTQQEDSAVYLCASSLLAAQSSYNEQFFGPGTRLTVL.